Shown below are 18 T cell receptor beta chains from a single sample sequenced in a study of blood T cell repertoires in COVID-19 (dated by TCRdb to the early 2020s). Libraries were built with the immunoSEQ multiplex PCR assay. As stored in TCRdb, this immuneACCESS dataset retains in-frame rearrangements with V and J assigned. A fraction of the clones does not appear; measured against another copy, unresolved V genes explain less than half of the discrepancy, and the remainder lacks a known reason. Recorded for this sample are 300,000 or so clones; around nine tenths of them occurred a single time. The ten largest account for roughly 2.9% of the sample. Sequenced input: PBMCs or T cells enriched from blood (not recorded which). These receptors all stem from a woman in her forties or fifties who had been exposed to COVID-19.

The V gene is TRBV5-1, the J gene TRBJ1-1; perhaps TRBD1 as D (6 bases). Trimming took off 5 bases at V and 1 base at J, with 12 bases between the two ends. The V gene's germline CDR1 is SGHRS and CDR2 YFSETQ. The CDR3 consists of 14 residues. CDR3 region: CASRSTGENTEAFF. CDR3 DNA: TGCGCCAGCAGGTCGACAGGAGAGAACACTGAAGCTTTCTTT.

V is TRBV7-2 and J is TRBJ2-2, with 16 positions matching TRBD2. The CDR3 length is 17 residues. V dropped 5 bases and J dropped 6; count of bases not matched to a gene: 6. The germline V gene has CDR1 SGHTA and CDR2 FQGNSA. Here the CDR3 DNA reads TGTGCCAGCAGCCTAAGAGGGACTAGCGGGGGGGCCGGGGAGCTGTTTTTT. Translated, it gives CASSLRGTSGGAGELFF.

This sequence joins TRBV10-1 and TRBJ1-5, with a weak D call TRBD1 (6 bases). There are 17 residues in the CDR3. Germline CDR1 is WNHNN and CDR2 is SYGVQD (reference sequence). V was pared by 3 bases and J by 2 bases, with 17 bases between. The CDR3 bases are TGCGCCAGCAGTGACCCACGGGACAAGACCGGCAATCAGCCCCAGCATTTT. Its protein product is CASSDPRDKTGNQPQHF.

The chain combines TRBV27 with TRBJ1-4; 11 positions match TRBD1. The germline V gene encodes CDR1 MNHEY and CDR2 SMNVEV (reference sequence). The CDR3 consists of 16 residues. V lost 4 bases and J lost 7; bases outside the gene matches: 8. The CDR3 region has the DNA TGTGCCAGCAGTTCAACCGGGACAGGGGGAATTGAAAAACTGTTTTTT. This gives the protein CASSSTGTGGIEKLFF.

This sequence joins TRBV28 and TRBJ1-2; D unresolved. CDR3 length: 13 amino acids. Germline CDR1 MDHEN, CDR2 SYDVKM. Trimming cost V 2 bases and J 2 bases, with 6 bases left between them. DNA for the CDR3: TGTGCCAGCAGTTTAGACACCAACTATGGCTACACCTTC. Protein product: CASSLDTNYGYTF.

V gene TRBV5-4 combines with J gene TRBJ2-1; the match to TRBD2 covers 12 bases. This CDR3 region has 18 residues. The V and J ends lost 4 bases and 4 bases, in that order; junction bases with no gene match: 12. Germline V gene lookup returns CDR1 SGHNT and CDR2 YYREEE (reference sequence). Here the CDR3 DNA reads TGTGCCAGCAGCCTCAAAACCTCCGGGACTAGCGGGTACAATGAGCAGTTCTTC. As protein: CASSLKTSGTSGYNEQFF.

The V gene is TRBV5-1, the J gene TRBJ2-5, with TRBD1 as a possible D gene (6 bases). Trimming removed 3 bases at V and 2 bases at J, with 11 bases between. The CDR3 is made up of 14 amino acids. In germline, CDR1 is SGHRS, CDR2 YFSETQ. This CDR3 is CASSSSTGQETQYF. The CDR3 coding sequence is TGCGCCAGCAGCTCGTCGACAGGACAAGAGACCCAGTACTTC.

V gene TRBV19 combines with J gene TRBJ1-1; 7 bases match TRBD1. Per germline, CDR1 LNHDA and CDR2 SQIVND (reference sequence). After removal of 7 bases from V and 1 base from J, the junction contained 6 bases not matched to a gene. CDR3 length: 14 amino acids. The CDR3 spells CASTHGTANTEAFF. The CDR3 DNA reads TGTGCCAGTACGCATGGGACAGCGAACACTGAAGCTTTCTTT.

This chain connects TRBV5-4 to TRBJ2-7; 7 positions agree with TRBD1. Germline V gene lookup returns CDR1 SGHNT and CDR2 YYREEE (reference sequence). Trimming cost V 5 bases and J 0 bases; bases outside gene matches: 8. The CDR3 has 15 residues. This CDR3 reads CASREQGKTSYEQYF. DNA of the CDR3: TGTGCCAGCAGAGAACAGGGGAAAACCTCCTACGAGCAGTACTTC. The full variable domain, in which reference TRBV5-4 and TRBJ2-7 provide the parts outside the CDR3, is ETGVTQSPTHLIKTRGQQVTLRCSSQSGHNTVSWYQQALGQGPQFIFQYYREEENGRGNFPPRFSGLQFPNYSSELNVNALELDDSALYLCASREQGKTSYEQYFGPGTRLTVT.

This chain links TRBV4-1 with TRBJ1-2, with TRBD1 matching over 9 bases. The CDR3 spans 16 residues. From germline, CDR1 is MGHRA and CDR2 YSYEKL. With V trimmed by 0 bases and J by 4 bases, 6 bases remained unmatched. Here the CDR3 reads CASSQDWDRVPYGYTF. The CDR3 DNA sequence: TGCGCCAGCAGCCAAGATTGGGACAGGGTTCCCTATGGCTACACCTTC.

The chain is built from TRBV10-3 and TRBJ2-2, with 7 bases identical to TRBD2. Germline CDR1 is ENHRY and CDR2 is SYGVKD. CDR3 length: 16 residues. V lost 5 bases, J lost 0 bases, and 6 bases stayed unmatched. The CDR3 region has the DNA TGTGCCATCAGTCCCCGGCGGGGGACGAACACCGGGGAGCTGTTTTTT. Protein product: CAISPRRGTNTGELFF.

The genes are TRBV5-1 and TRBJ2-7, with TRBD1 identical over 9 bases. V gave up 4 bases and J gave up 2 bases; unmatched junction bases: 4. This CDR3 has 14 residues. Germline values: CDR1 SGHRS, CDR2 YFSETQ. The CDR3 reads CASSTGDRAYEQYF. The CDR3 bases are TGCGCCAGCAGCACTGGGGACAGGGCCTACGAGCAGTACTTC.

For the CDR3, the DNA is TGTGCCAGCAGTTACTCACTCGCCCGGGATACGCAGTATTTT. It translates to CASSYSLARDTQYF. V usage is TRBV6-5 and J usage is TRBJ2-3; no reliable D call. There are 14 residues in the CDR3. The germline gives CDR1 MNHEY, CDR2 SVGAGI. V was pared by 0 bases and J by 6 bases, with 10 bases between.

The chain carries TRBV29-1 and TRBJ1-2; TRBD1 matches at 7 bases. Germline CDR1 is SQVTM and CDR2 is ANQGSEA. The CDR3 has 16 residues. J gave up 7 bases and V 4 bases, and 18 bases lay outside the gene matches. The CDR3 nucleotides read TGCAGCGTTGCAAACCTAAGGGGGCAGGGGGAGCGTGGCTACACCTTC. This sequence encodes CSVANLRGQGERGYTF.

V and J are TRBV7-9 and TRBJ1-4, with D tentatively TRBD1 (5 bases). Trimming left V 5 bases short and J 5 bases short, with 12 bases between. Germline V gene sequence: CDR1 SEHNR, CDR2 FQNEAQ (reference sequence). The CDR3 length is 14 residues. The CDR3 protein is CASSRGGLNEKLFF. The CDR3 nucleotides read TGTGCCAGCAGCCGGGGGGGACTCAATGAAAAACTGTTTTTT.

V usage is TRBV5-1 and J usage is TRBJ2-2; the match to TRBD2 covers 9 bases. Germline loops: CDR1 SGHRS, CDR2 YFSETQ. The CDR3 loop spans 17 amino acids. The V gene end was trimmed by 0 bases and the J gene end by 2 bases; junction bases not matched to a gene: 5. The DNA for the CDR3 is TGCGCCAGCAGCTTGGGGAGCGGGGGGAGAAACACCGGGGAGCTGTTTTTT. Amino acid sequence: CASSLGSGGRNTGELFF.

The chain has TRBV2 and TRBJ2-1, with 7 bases aligning to TRBD2. The CDR3 covers 14 residues. The V and J ends lost 7 bases and 6 bases, in that order; junction bases with no gene match: 9. In germline, CDR1 is SNHLY, CDR2 FYNNEI. This CDR3 is CASTRAGLLNEQFF. The CDR3, as DNA: TGTGCCAGCACTCGAGCGGGACTTCTCAATGAGCAGTTCTTC.

Concerning this clone itself: The CDR3 end shows no conserved phenylalanine or tryptophan, and so a read error is likely. No DNA is shown, since the ends of the CDR3 on it are uncertain; the CDR3 is the one TCRdb lists. The rearrangement joins TRBV19 to TRBJ2-7; the listed D gene, TRBD1, was not tested against the DNA. Germline loops: CDR1 LNHDA, CDR2 SQIVND (reference sequence). Including both end residues, the CDR3 is 13 amino acids long. The CDR3 loop reads CASSEGQASPKVY.